The 2 T cell receptor beta chains listed next were all sequenced from one sample in a study of tumor-infiltrating lymphocytes in primary liver carcinoma. The authors made TCR beta cDNA from roughly 480 ng total RNA with a constant-region primer. Modified slightly, ARM-PCR produced TCR beta libraries over three nested multiplex PCR rounds. Investigators reported that the first two PCR rounds, at approximately 11 cycles each, used TRBV1-TRBV30 forward primers with a C-beta reverse primer. MiXCR, run by TCRdb on the multiplex PCR reads, gives a single entry per CDR3 protein. The table records more than 150,000 distinct CDR3 sequences, roughly three fifths of them present only once. Germline DNA was also extracted, and blood RNA was taken from unsorted whole blood. Sequenced: peripheral blood. The receptors originated from a man between 40 and 49 years old with primary liver carcinoma and hepatitis B virus infection.

About this clonotype: The conserved closing phenylalanine or tryptophan is absent in this CDR3, likely reflecting a read error. The DNA is omitted, as the CDR3 cannot be located on it reliably, and the CDR3 follows TCRdb's listing. This chain uses TRBV11-2 with TRBJ1-5; the table's D call, TRBD1, has no DNA check behind it. The germline V gene encodes CDR1 SGHAT and CDR2 FQNNGV. Counting both end residues, the CDR3 totals 13 amino acids. This chain's CDR3 is CASSLGGGQPQRL.

This clonotype was seen many times. This sequence joins TRBV6-5 and TRBJ2-1, with D possibly matching TRBD2 (5 bases). The CDR3 runs 12 residues. Trimming removed 6 bases at V and 3 bases at J, with 6 bases between. Germline CDR1 MNHEY, CDR2 SVGAGI. CDR3 protein: CASRRDYNEQFF. CDR3 coding DNA: TGTGCCAGCAGGAGGGACTACAATGAGCAGTTCTTC.